One sample yielded the 8 T cell receptor beta chains listed below, sequenced in a study of blood T cell repertoires in COVID-19. Produced via immunoSEQ multiplex PCR; TCRdb's table is partial and in-frame only. The repertoire includes 200,000 to 250,000 clones, about 91% of them detected once, and 10% sits in the top ten. The sample taken for sequencing was PBMCs or T cells enriched from blood (not recorded which). The origin of the receptors is a man younger than 30 with acute COVID-19.

This clone was seen a single time. This chain uses TRBV5-8 with TRBJ1-1; D remains ambiguous. V was clipped by 4 bases and J by 1 base, with 14 bases between them. The CDR3 totals 15 residues. Germline loops: CDR1 SGHTS, CDR2 YDEGEE. This chain's CDR3 is CASSVHRTSNTEAFF. The CDR3 DNA reads as TGTGCCAGCAGCGTACACCGTACCTCGAACACTGAAGCTTTCTTT.

This chain connects TRBV28 to TRBJ1-2, with 7 bases matching TRBD1. The CDR3 contains 11 residues. Germline loops: CDR1 MDHEN, CDR2 SYDVKM. V was clipped by 4 bases and J by 8 bases; unmatched bases: 1. The CDR3 DNA reads TGTGCCAGCAGTTGGGACAGAGGCTACACCTTC. Its translation is CASSWDRGYTF.

This chain joins TRBV28 and TRBJ1-1; 7 bases are a match to TRBD1. After removal of 5 bases from V and 5 bases from J, the junction contained 14 bases not matched to a gene. Germline V gives CDR1 MDHEN, CDR2 SYDVKM. CDR3 size: 16 residues. CDR3 sequence (DNA): TGTGCCAGCAGTAAATTTGTTTACAGGGGCAGGACTGAAGCTTTCTTT. Residues: CASSKFVYRGRTEAFF.

This clone was found once. The chain recombines TRBV4-1 with TRBJ1-1, with TRBD1 identical over 9 bases. V was pared by 2 bases and J by 4 bases, with 8 bases of the junction left unmatched. The germline V gene has CDR1 MGHRA and CDR2 YSYEKL. This CDR3 is built from 16 residues. Here the CDR3 DNA reads TGCGCCAGCAGCCAAACCCCACAGGGGGCGAGCACTGAAGCTTTCTTT. This sequence encodes CASSQTPQGASTEAFF.

The chain joins TRBV15 to TRBJ1-2, with no clear D. The CDR3 runs 13 residues. Germline CDR1 is LNHNV and CDR2 is YYDKDF (reference sequence). Trimming shortened V by 5 bases and J by 7 bases, and 14 bases separated the two germline ends. CDR3 DNA: TGTGCCACCAGCTCCTCTTTCAGTCGTGGCTACACCTTC. Amino acid sequence: CATSSSFSRGYTF.

V and J are TRBV4-2 and TRBJ1-3, with TRBD1 as a possible D gene (5 bases). The germline V gene encodes CDR1 LGHNA and CDR2 YNFKEQ. This CDR3 region has 17 residues. V lost 0 bases, J lost 0 bases, and 12 bases lay in between. As DNA, the CDR3 is TGTGCCAGCAGCCAAGATATTGCAAGGGGCTCTGGAAACACCATATATTTT. Its translation is CASSQDIARGSGNTIYF.

In its sample, this clone was seen once. The chain combines TRBV30 with TRBJ2-5, with TRBD2 matching 11 bases. Germline CDR1 and CDR2: GTSNPN and SVGIG (reference sequence). There are 17 residues in the CDR3. Trimming removed 0 bases from V and 4 bases from J; junction bases left unmatched: 10. This CDR3 is CAWSVSRTSGSAETQYF. Here the CDR3 DNA reads TGTGCCTGGAGTGTAAGTAGGACTAGCGGGTCGGCAGAGACCCAGTACTTC.

This chain connects TRBV6-6 to TRBJ1-5; 11 bases match TRBD1. In germline, CDR1 is MNHNY, CDR2 SVGAGI (reference sequence). The CDR3 is 14 amino acids. J lost 7 bases, V lost 6 bases, and 5 bases had no gene match. The CDR3 region has the DNA TGTGCCAGCAGACCCGGACAGGGGGCGCAGCCCCAGCATTTT. It yields the protein CASRPGQGAQPQHF.